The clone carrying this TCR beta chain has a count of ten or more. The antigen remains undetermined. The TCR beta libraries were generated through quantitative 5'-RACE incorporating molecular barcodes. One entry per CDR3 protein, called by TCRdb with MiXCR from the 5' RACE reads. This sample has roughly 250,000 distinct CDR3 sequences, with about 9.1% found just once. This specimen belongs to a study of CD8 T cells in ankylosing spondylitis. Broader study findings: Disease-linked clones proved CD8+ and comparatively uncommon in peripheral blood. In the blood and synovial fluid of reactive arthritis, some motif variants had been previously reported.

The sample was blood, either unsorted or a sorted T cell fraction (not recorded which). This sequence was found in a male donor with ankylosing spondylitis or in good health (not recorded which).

The CDR3 protein is CASSFGPGYGYTF. CDR3 sequence (DNA): TGTGCCAGCAGCTTCGGGCCCGGCTATGGCTACACCTTC. The chain is built from TRBV7-9 and TRBJ1-2, with unresolved D. The germline CDR1 and CDR2 sequences are SEHNR and FQNEAQ (reference sequence). The CDR3 is 13 residues long. Deletions cut 3 bases from V and 4 bases from J, with 9 bases between.